This T cell receptor (beta chain) was sequenced for a study of cytomegalovirus exposure and HLA in healthy donors. Germline CDR1 SGHRS, CDR2 YFSETQ. Trimming removed 4 bases from V and 5 bases from J; junction bases left unmatched: 6. The CDR3 is made up of 14 amino acids. The PCR ran on 60 Vbeta and 13 Jbeta primers. Sequenced by immunoSEQ multiplex PCR; TCRdb stores in-frame clones only, minus some. The sample records over 200,000 clones, 77% being singletons. Concerning this clone itself: Its antigen is unidentified.

Study-wide findings and caveats: In a later analysis, HLA-associated beta chains showed higher expansion and lower generation probabilities than comparable chains. It was confirmed in vitro that a few of the CMV-associated chains were specific for CMV antigens.

The chain has TRBV5-1 and TRBJ1-1; 9 nucleotides match TRBD1. This sequence was found in a woman aged 60-75 years in good health and CMV-seropositive. Sequences were obtained from PBMCs. The CDR3 DNA is TGCGCCAGCAGCCCGGGACAGGGAGAAACTGAAGCTTTCTTT. It specifies CASSPGQGETEAFF.